This T cell receptor beta chain appears in the sequencing data of a study of cytomegalovirus exposure and HLA in healthy donors. The study, taken as a whole, reports: Specific recognition of CMV antigens was confirmed in vitro for a few chains (all CMV-associated). The investigators catalogued 160 or so TCR beta chains as cytomegalovirus-associated.

In the case of this clone: Its specificity is not known.

The approximately 120-subject validation cohort, separate from the 666-subject first cohort, included the donors. Data came from immunoSEQ multiplex PCR; TCRdb stores just in-frame clones and leaves some out. This table holds about 95,000 clones, 75% to 90% found once. The source is a man aged 18 to 30 in good health and CMV-seropositive. Sequenced material: PBMCs.

The CDR3 sequence: CASSTGGNEQFF. CDR3 DNA sequence: TGTGCCAGCAGCACAGGGGGCAATGAGCAGTTCTTC. The rearrangement uses TRBV7-9 and TRBJ2-1; TRBD1 matches at 8 bases. CDR1 is SEHNR and CDR2 is FQNEAQ in the germline V gene (reference sequence). The length of the CDR3 is 12 residues. Trimming at V came to 5 bases and at J to 6 bases, leaving 0 bases not matched to a gene.